These T cell receptor beta chains were read from a single sample in a study of CD8 T cells in Susac syndrome. TCRdb re-analysed the immunoSEQ multiplex PCR reads in MiXCR, keeping a single row per CDR3 protein. The table shows under 95,000 distinct CDR3 sequences, with 85% to 95% occurring only once. Input material: CD4+ T cells from PBMCs. The origin of the receptors is a human donor with Susac syndrome. Both conserved end residues are part of each CDR3. D genes are given only for firm matches. Not all rows give a size; the values are once, few, many and, for expanded clones, a class.

clone_size	d_call	v_call	j_call	cdr3_length	cdr3_nt	cdr3_aa
NA	NA	TRBV2	TRBJ1-1	11	TGTGCCAGCAGCAGGGAAACTGAAGCTTTCTTT	CASSRETEAFF
NA	TRBD2	TRBV7-2	TRBJ2-5	16	TGTGCCAGCAGCTTAATAGCGGGGGGGCTCAGAGAGACCCAGTACTTC	CASSLIAGGLRETQYF
few	TRBD2	TRBV6-1	TRBJ2-1	14	TGTGCCAGCAGGCTAGCGGGGGACTACAATGAGCAGTTCTTC	CASRLAGDYNEQFF
NA	NA	TRBV3-1	TRBJ2-3	16	TGTGCCAGCAGCCAAGCTCCCGGGGCCCGCACAGATACGCAGTATTTT	CASSQAPGARTDTQYF
once	TRBD1	TRBV20-1	TRBJ1-1	13	TGCAGTGCTAGGGGGGACAGTTACACTGAAGCTTTCTTT	CSARGDSYTEAFF
NA	TRBD1	TRBV10-3	TRBJ2-6	17	TGTGCCACCCTGCCCGGGACAGGGACTTCTGGGGCCAACGTCCTGACTTTC	CATLPGTGTSGANVLTF
NA	NA	TRBV2	TRBJ2-5	13	TGTGCCAGCAGAGAACGTCGGGGAGAGACCCAGTACTTC	CASRERRGETQYF
NA	NA	TRBV28	TRBJ1-4	14	TGTGCCAGCAGAGGTCCAGCAACTAATGAAAAACTGTTTTTT	CASRGPATNEKLFF
NA	TRBD2	TRBV6-5	TRBJ2-1	18	TGTGCCAGCAGTTACGGTGGACTAGCGGGCTTCTCCTACAATGAGCAGTTCTTC	CASSYGGLAGFSYNEQFF
NA	TRBD2	TRBV4-3	TRBJ2-3	14	TGCGCCAGCAGCCAGGCCGGGGGGGCGAATACGCAGTATTTT	CASSQAGGANTQYF
NA	NA	TRBV12-3/TRBV12-4	TRBJ2-1	14	TGTGCCAGCAGTTTGGGGCTAGTGGGTAATGAGCAGTTCTTC	CASSLGLVGNEQFF
NA	TRBD1	TRBV9	TRBJ2-1	15	TGTGCCAGCAGCGTATCGTGGACAGGTTCGGATGAGCAGTTCTTC	CASSVSWTGSDEQFF
NA	TRBD1	TRBV6-5	TRBJ1-2	15	TGTGCCAGCAGTTATAGGACAGGAGTTAACTATGGCTACACCTTC	CASSYRTGVNYGYTF
NA	TRBD1	TRBV20-1	TRBJ1-1	13	TGCAGTCTAAGACAGGGGGTGGACACTGAAGCTTTCTTT	CSLRQGVDTEAFF
NA	NA	TRBV20-1	TRBJ2-5	12	TGCAGTGCTAGAGTGGGCCAAGAGACCCAGTACTTC	CSARVGQETQYF
NA	TRBD2	TRBV2	TRBJ2-1	16	TGTGCCAGCAGTACCCAGACTAGCGGGGCCCTCAATGAGCAGTTCTTC	CASSTQTSGALNEQFF
NA	NA	TRBV3-1	TRBJ1-2	13	TGTGCCAGCAGTCCTGGACGGACGTATGGCTACACCTTC	CASSPGRTYGYTF
NA	TRBD2	TRBV7-2	TRBJ2-3	17	TGTGCCAGCAGCTTAGCAATACTAGCGGGGAGCACAGATACGCAGTATTTT	CASSLAILAGSTDTQYF
NA	NA	TRBV6-1	TRBJ2-7	11	TGTGCCAGCGGAGAAAACTACGAGCAGTACTTC	CASGENYEQYF
NA	NA	TRBV15	TRBJ2-7	14	TGTGCCACCAGCAGAGATCCCAACACCTACGAGCAGTACTTC	CATSRDPNTYEQYF
few	NA	TRBV4-1	TRBJ1-2	12	TGCGCCAGCAGCCAAGTCGGCTATGGCTACACCTTC	CASSQVGYGYTF
NA	TRBD1	TRBV30	TRBJ1-4	15	TGTGCCTGGAGCACCACTCGGACAGGAAGGGAAAAACTGTTTTTT	CAWSTTRTGREKLFF
NA	NA	TRBV19	TRBJ1-1	13	TGTGCCAGTAGTATAGTAGAGGACACTGAAGCTTTCTTT	CASSIVEDTEAFF
NA	NA	TRBV12-3/TRBV12-4	TRBJ1-1	14	TGTGCCAGCAGTTTTGGCAGGGGCGAGGCTGAAGCTTTCTTT	CASSFGRGEAEAFF
NA	NA	TRBV29-1	TRBJ2-1	14	TGCAGCGTTGAAAGACGGGGTCTGAGTGATGAGCAGTTCTTC	CSVERRGLSDEQFF
once	TRBD1	TRBV12-3/TRBV12-4	TRBJ1-2	13	TGTGCCAGCAGTTTCGGAAGGGGGCTTGGCTACACCTTC	CASSFGRGLGYTF
NA	NA	TRBV6-5	TRBJ2-1	15	TGTGCCAGCAGAACAGCAGGGTCAGCTATCAATGAGCAGTTCTTC	CASRTAGSAINEQFF
NA	TRBD1	TRBV5-1	TRBJ2-5	20	TGCGCCAGCAGCTTGGAGCGTCCAGGAAACAGGGGATGGTCCCAAGAGACCCAGTACTTC	CASSLERPGNRGWSQETQYF
NA	NA	TRBV20-1	TRBJ1-2	13	TGCAGTGCTAGAGATCTAGGAGGGGATGGCTACACCTTC	CSARDLGGDGYTF
once	NA	TRBV30	TRBJ1-2	14	TGTGCCTGGAATCCGGGACAAATTAACTATGGCTACACCTTC	CAWNPGQINYGYTF
NA	NA	TRBV30	TRBJ2-2	15	TGTGCCTGGAGTGTAGCCCTATCAAACACCGGGGAGCTGTTTTTT	CAWSVALSNTGELFF
few	NA	TRBV28	TRBJ1-5	14	TGTGCCAGCAGTTTACCAGGGAGCAATCAGCCCCAGCATTTT	CASSLPGSNQPQHF
NA	TRBD1	TRBV9	TRBJ2-1	16	TGTGCCAGCAGCGTAGATTTAAGGGACAGGGGAGATGAGCAGTTCTTC	CASSVDLRDRGDEQFF
NA	NA	TRBV30	TRBJ2-7	12	TGTGCCTGGAGTGTACTCCAGGGCGAGCAGTACTTC	CAWSVLQGEQYF
NA	NA	TRBV4-3	TRBJ2-3	16	TGCGCCAGCAGCCAAGTGGGCCGGGGCTACACAGATACGCAGTATTTT	CASSQVGRGYTDTQYF
NA	NA	TRBV11-2	TRBJ2-2	14	TGTGCCAGCAGTCGCCGGGGCGGCACCGGGGAGCTGTTTTTT	CASSRRGGTGELFF